This T cell receptor (beta chain) originates from a study of OX40 agonist ivuxolimab in advanced cancers. Germline lookup yields CDR1 LGHNT and CDR2 FRNRAP. This CDR3 comprises 11 residues. Trimming left V 6 bases short and J 5 bases short, with 7 bases between. Sequencing was performed with immunoSEQ multiplex PCR; in TCRdb, only in-frame clones are kept and a portion is missing. Seen here are approximately 40,000 clones, around nine tenths observed once, and the top ten hold roughly an eighth. The specimen comprised CD4+ or CD8+ T cells sorted from blood, sampled in a trial of the OX40 agonist ivuxolimab. The chain couples TRBV12-5 to TRBJ2-5; no clear D. The source of this sequence is an adult with an advanced solid tumor such as melanoma, head and neck, liver or kidney cancer. Written as DNA, the CDR3 is TGTGCTAGTGGGCCCCGGGAGACCCAGTACTTC. The encoded protein is CASGPRETQYF. Based on the CDR3 plus reference TRBV12-5 and TRBJ2-5, the full variable domain is DARVTQTPRHKVTEMGQEVTMRCQPILGHNTVFWYRQTMMQGLELLAYFRNRAPLDDSGMPKDRFSAEMPDATLATLKIQPSEPRDSAVYFCASGPRETQYFGPGTRLLVL.